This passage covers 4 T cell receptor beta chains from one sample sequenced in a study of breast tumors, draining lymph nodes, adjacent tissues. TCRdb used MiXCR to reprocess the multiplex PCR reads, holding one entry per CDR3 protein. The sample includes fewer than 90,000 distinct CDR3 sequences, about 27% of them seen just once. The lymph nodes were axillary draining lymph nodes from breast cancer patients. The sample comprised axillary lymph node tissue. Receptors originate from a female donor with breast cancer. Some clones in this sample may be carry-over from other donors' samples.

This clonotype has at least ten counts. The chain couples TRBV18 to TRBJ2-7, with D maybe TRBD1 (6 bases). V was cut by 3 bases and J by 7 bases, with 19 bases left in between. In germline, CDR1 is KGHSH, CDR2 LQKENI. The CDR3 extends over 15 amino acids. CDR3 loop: CASSPGGGRLGEQYF. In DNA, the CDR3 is TGTGCCAGCTCACCTGGGGGCGGCCGACTGGGAGAGCAGTACTTC. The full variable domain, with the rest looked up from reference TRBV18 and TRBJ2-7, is NAGVMQNPRHLVRRRGQEARLRCSPMKGHSHVYWYRQLPEEGLKFMVYLQKENIIDESGMPKERFSAEFPKEGPSILRIQQVVRGDSAAYFCASSPGGGRLGEQYFGPGTRLTVT.

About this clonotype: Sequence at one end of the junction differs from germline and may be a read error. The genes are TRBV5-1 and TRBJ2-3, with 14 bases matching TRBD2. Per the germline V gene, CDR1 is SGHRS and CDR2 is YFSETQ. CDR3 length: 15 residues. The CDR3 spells CASGLTSGRADTQYF. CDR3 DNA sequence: TGCGCCAGCGGCTTGACTAGCGGGAGGGCCGATACGCAGTATTTT.

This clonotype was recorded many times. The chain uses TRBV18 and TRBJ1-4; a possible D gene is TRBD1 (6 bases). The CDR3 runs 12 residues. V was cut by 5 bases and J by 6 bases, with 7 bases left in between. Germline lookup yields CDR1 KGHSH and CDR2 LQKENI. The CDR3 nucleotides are TGTGCCAGCTCATACAGGGATGAAAAACTGTTTTTT. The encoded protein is CASSYRDEKLFF.

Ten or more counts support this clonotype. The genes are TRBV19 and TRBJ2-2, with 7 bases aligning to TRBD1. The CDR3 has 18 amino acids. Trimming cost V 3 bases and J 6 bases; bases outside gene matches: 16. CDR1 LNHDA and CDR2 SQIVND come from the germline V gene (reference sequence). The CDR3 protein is CASSIGAQGRGNAGELFF. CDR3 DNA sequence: TGTGCCAGTAGTATTGGGGCACAGGGGAGAGGAAACGCCGGGGAGCTGTTTTTT.